Reported below is one TCR beta chain. These data originate in a study of blood T cell repertoires in COVID-19. Study-wide context: Material from acute and convalescent COVID-19 was sourced from the United States, Italy and Spain. Nucleic acid was either cDNA or gDNA, and it came from T cells, B-cell-depleted T cells, or PBMCs.

In the authors' workflow: Counts of nucleated cells, estimated from reference gene primer amplification, were obtained. Assay used: immunoSEQ multiplex PCR; TCRdb lists only in-frame clones, some missing. V and J calls and clone size follow that table, whereas D and trimming were derived from the DNA. The sample shows roughly 80,000 clones, 90% of them seen only once. Germline loops: CDR1 KGHDR, CDR2 SFDVKD. J was trimmed by 2 bases and V by 4 bases; bases with no gene match: 0. The length of the CDR3 is 14 residues. This chain joins TRBV24-1 and TRBJ2-1, with 8 bases lining up with TRBD2. The TCR was taken from a man aged 55 to 70 with acute or convalescent COVID-19. The sample was peripheral blood. The CDR3 loop reads CATSDGRAYNEQFF. The CDR3 DNA follows: TGTGCCACCAGTGACGGGAGGGCCTACAATGAGCAGTTCTTC.